This T cell receptor beta chain is drawn from a study of shared clonotypes between healthy human individuals. Study-wide results and limits: Researchers found naive subsets generally carried larger estimated richness than memory subsets. Clonotype sharing across donors was expected to vary with sequencing depth.

Genomic DNA from each subset was divided evenly over several immunoSEQ plates. Per the original data handling: Junction-only sequences without quality scores came from ImmunoSEQ, so filtering differed. TCRdb's table, derived via immunoSEQ multiplex PCR, lists solely in-frame clones and lacks some. The V and J calls and the clone size are those of that table, but D and trimming were determined from the DNA. The sample has about 2.3 million clones; 85% to 95% are singletons. This clone was counted a single time. Its cognate antigen is unknown. Other DNA sequences within the sample encode an identical CDR3. This receptor was taken from a man aged 18 to 30 in good health. Some clones in this sample may be carry-over from other donors' samples. Sequencing was performed on naive CD4+ T cells from PBMCs. Subset: CD45RA+ positively selected.

The CDR3 spells CASRASAYEQYF. CDR3 in DNA: TGTGCCAGCAGAGCTAGCGCGTACGAGCAGTACTTC. V and J are TRBV6-5 and TRBJ2-7, with a weak D call TRBD2 (6 bases). Trimming cost V 6 bases and J 4 bases, with 10 bases left between them. Germline V gene lookup returns CDR1 MNHEY and CDR2 SVGAGI. This CDR3 is built from 12 residues.